This T cell receptor beta chain derives from a study of T cell responses to AZD1222 COVID-19 vaccine. Data came from immunoSEQ multiplex PCR; TCRdb stores just in-frame clones and leaves some out. The sample shows about 180,000 clones, just over 85% of them seen only once. CDR3 length: 14 amino acids. Trimming removed 2 bases from V and 2 bases from J, with 5 bases in between. CDR1 SGHTS and CDR2 YDEGEE come from the germline V gene. The sample here was peripheral blood, taken on day 0 of AZD1222 vaccination. This clonotype was obtained from an adult in good health. The chain has TRBV5-8 and TRBJ2-6, with D hard to call. This chain's CDR3 is CASSFGPGANVLTF. The CDR3 DNA sequence: TGTGCCAGCAGCTTCGGTCCTGGGGCCAACGTCCTGACTTTC.